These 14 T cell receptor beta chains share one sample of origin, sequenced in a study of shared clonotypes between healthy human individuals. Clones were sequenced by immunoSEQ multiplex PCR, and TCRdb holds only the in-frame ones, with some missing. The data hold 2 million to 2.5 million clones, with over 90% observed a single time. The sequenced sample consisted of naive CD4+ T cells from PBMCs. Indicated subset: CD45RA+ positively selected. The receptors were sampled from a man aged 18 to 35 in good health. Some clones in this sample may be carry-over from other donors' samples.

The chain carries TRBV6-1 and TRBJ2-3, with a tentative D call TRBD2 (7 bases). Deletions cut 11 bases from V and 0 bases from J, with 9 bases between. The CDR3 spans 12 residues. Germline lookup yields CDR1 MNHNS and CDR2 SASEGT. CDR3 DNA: TGTGCCGGGGGGGCGAGCACAGATACGCAGTATTTT. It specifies CAGGASTDTQYF.

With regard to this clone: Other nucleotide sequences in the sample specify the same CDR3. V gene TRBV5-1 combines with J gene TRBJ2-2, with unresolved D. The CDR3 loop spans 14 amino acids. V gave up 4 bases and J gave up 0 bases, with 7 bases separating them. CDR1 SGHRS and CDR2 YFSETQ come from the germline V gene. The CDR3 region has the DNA TGCGCCAGCAGCCCAGACCCGAACACCGGGGAGCTGTTTTTT. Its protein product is CASSPDPNTGELFF.

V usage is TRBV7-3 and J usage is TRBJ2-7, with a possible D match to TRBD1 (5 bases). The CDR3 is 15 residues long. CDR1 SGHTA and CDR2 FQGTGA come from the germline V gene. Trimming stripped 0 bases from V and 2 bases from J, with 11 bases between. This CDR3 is CASSLTHRTPYEQYF. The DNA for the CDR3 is TGTGCCAGCAGCTTAACGCACAGGACACCCTACGAGCAGTACTTC.

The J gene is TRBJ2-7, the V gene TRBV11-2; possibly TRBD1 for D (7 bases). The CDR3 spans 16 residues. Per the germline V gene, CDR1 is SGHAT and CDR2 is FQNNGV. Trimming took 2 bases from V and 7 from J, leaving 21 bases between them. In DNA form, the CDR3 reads TGTGCCAGCAGCTTATGGGGGGCAGGGGGGCCGGCGGAGCAGTACTTC. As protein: CASSLWGAGGPAEQYF. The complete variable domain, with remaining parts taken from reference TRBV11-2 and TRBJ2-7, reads EAGVAQSPRYKIIEKRQSVAFWCNPISGHATLYWYQQILGQGPKLLIQFQNNGVVDDSQLPKDRFSAERLKGVDSTLKIQPAKLEDSAVYLCASSLWGAGGPAEQYFGPGTRLTVT.

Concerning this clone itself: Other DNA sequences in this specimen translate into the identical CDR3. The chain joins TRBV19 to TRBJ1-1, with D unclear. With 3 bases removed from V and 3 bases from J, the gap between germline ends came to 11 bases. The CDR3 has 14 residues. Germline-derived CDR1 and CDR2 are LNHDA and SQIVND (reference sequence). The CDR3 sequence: CASSIRRVDTEAFF. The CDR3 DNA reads TGTGCCAGTAGTATTCGCCGGGTAGACACTGAAGCTTTCTTT.

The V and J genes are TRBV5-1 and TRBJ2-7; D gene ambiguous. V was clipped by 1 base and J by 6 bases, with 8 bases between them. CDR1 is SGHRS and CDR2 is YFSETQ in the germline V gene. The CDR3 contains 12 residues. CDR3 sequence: CASSLNHIEQYF. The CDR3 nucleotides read TGCGCCAGCAGCTTGAACCATATCGAGCAGTACTTC.

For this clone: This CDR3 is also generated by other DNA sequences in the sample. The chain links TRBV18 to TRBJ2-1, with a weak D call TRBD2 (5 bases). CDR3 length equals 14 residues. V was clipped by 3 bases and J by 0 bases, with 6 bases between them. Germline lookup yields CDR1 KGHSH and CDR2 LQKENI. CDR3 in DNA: TGTGCCAGCTCACCCCGGGGCTCCTACAATGAGCAGTTCTTC. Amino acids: CASSPRGSYNEQFF.

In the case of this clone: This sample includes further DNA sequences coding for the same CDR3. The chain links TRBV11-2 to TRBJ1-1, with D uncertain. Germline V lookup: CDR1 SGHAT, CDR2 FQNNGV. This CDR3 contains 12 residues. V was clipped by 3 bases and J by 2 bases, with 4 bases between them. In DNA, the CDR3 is TGTGCCAGCAGCTTGCGAAACACTGAAGCTTTCTTT. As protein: CASSLRNTEAFF.

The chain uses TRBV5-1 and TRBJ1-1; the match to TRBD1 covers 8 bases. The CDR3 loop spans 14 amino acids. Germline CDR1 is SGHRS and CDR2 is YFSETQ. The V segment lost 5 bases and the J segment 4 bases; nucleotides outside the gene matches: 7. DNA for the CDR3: TGCGCCAGCAGTCAACAGGGGGTGAGCACTGAAGCTTTCTTT. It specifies CASSQQGVSTEAFF.

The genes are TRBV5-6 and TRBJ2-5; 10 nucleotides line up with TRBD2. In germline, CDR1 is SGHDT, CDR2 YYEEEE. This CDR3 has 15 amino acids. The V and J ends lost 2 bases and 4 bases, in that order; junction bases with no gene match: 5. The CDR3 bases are TGTGCCAGCAGCTTAAGTCTAGCGGGAGCAGAGACCCAGTACTTC. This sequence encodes CASSLSLAGAETQYF.

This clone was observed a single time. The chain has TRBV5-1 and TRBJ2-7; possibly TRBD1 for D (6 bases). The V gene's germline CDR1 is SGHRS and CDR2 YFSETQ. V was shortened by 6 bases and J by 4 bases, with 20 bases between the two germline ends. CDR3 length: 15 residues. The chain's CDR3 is CASKFGTGSVYEQYF. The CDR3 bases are TGCGCCAGCAAATTCGGTACAGGGTCTGTGTACGAGCAGTACTTC.

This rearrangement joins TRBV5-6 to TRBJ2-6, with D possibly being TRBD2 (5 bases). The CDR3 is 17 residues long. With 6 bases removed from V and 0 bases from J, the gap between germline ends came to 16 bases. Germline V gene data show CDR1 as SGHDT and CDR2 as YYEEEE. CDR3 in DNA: TGTGCCAGCACCAAAGACTACATCCTCTCTGGGGCCAACGTCCTGACTTTC. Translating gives CASTKDYILSGANVLTF.

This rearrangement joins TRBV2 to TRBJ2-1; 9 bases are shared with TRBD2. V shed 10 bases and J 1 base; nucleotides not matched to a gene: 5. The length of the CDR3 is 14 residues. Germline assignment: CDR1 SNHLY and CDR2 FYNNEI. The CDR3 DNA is TGTGCCACCTTTCTAGCGGGGTCCTACAATGAGCAGTTCTTC. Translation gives CATFLAGSYNEQFF.

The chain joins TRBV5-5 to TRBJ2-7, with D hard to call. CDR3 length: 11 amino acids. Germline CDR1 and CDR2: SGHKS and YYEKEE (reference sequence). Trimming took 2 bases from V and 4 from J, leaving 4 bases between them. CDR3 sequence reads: CASSLEYEQYF. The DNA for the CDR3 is TGTGCCAGCAGCTTAGAATACGAGCAGTACTTC.